This TCR beta chain appears in the sequencing data of a study of human T cells and chemical hapten exposure (dated by TCRdb to about 2021). Study-wide context: For sensitization, 2% DPC in acetone was applied to an approximately 2 cm by approximately 2 cm area of upper inner arm skin. Alopecia areata with under or over 50% scalp involvement, alopecia totalis and alopecia universalis were represented in the patient cohort, which was mostly female. Blood for TCR sequencing was provided by twenty-nine alopecia patients at one to four time points (pre-sensitization, 2, 6 and 24 weeks). This study followed changes in the peripheral blood TCR repertoire in vivo during primary and secondary sensitization of alopecia patients to the hapten diphenylcyclopropenone (DPC). Patient blood was sampled pre-sensitization (week 0) and at 2, 6 and about 24 weeks after DPC sensitization. Libraries were pooled for sequencing, and per-sample TCR yields varied mainly because of small differences in library volumes within the pool. Weekly therapeutic DPC doses were additionally applied to the scalp of patients throughout the roughly 24-week study period. Patch testing on the upper back used Finn chambers containing 0.01% DPC, with scoring done after 6 days according to International Contact Dermatitis Research Group standards. General conclusions and limits of the study: Patch test score correlated positively with the number of PT1 expanded TCRs, reaching significance at thresholds 8, 16 and 32 but not at 4. The number of TCRs above 1 in 1000 frequency did not change with DPC sensitization; there was no evidence of global repertoire structure alterations. Because every patient had alopecia, a presumed autoimmune disease, the patients' immune response might differ from that of healthy individuals. Compared with pre-sensitization or healthy control sets, expanded TCRs formed significantly more large CDR3 similarity clusters, which is consistent with antigen-driven responses. After repeated subsampling, the strength of the expansion versus patch-test correlation and the threshold at which it became significant changed.

What the time point label conveys for this sample: patch test 1, 2 weeks after DPC sensitization. The meaning of the sample's treatment or condition label: therapeutic diphenylcyclopropenone sensitization with weekly scalp DPC. At each patch-test visit, blood was drawn before the patch test was applied. Patients were eligible if aged 18 to 70, diagnosed with alopecia and judged suitable for DPC therapy, and pregnant patients were excluded. Total RNA was extracted from unfractionated whole blood collected in Tempus Blood RNA tubes. V and J lose 2 bases and 2 bases, and a span of 16 bases separates them. The CDR3 runs 16 amino acids, cysteine and phenylalanine included. CDR3 DNA is the only sequence kept; it has 48 bases, read in frame from the first base. CDR1 and CDR2 are read off the germline V gene as LGHNA and YNFKEQ. Receptors were amplified or captured by RACE. The data were produced on a NextSeq 500. During library preparation, unique molecular identifiers were attached to individual cDNA molecules so that TCRs could be counted in a quantitative, reproducible way. For every blood RNA sample, sequencing covered both the TCR alpha and TCR beta chains. Per the authors' processing: A median of roughly 99,000 TCRs per sample was observed, with a range of about 23,224 to 750,000. The Decombinator software suite was used to annotate V, J and CDR3 in the TCR reads. For the PS versus PT1 abundance plots, all samples were subsampled to the same number of TCRs (28,000). TCRs were defined as expanded if absent before sensitization and observed at least eight times at the 2-week time point. TCRdb trimmed the raw reads at Q25, called clones with MiXCR and kept productive beta chains. A single entry per CDR3 protein holds the most common genes and DNA from its merged rows. TCRdb assigned the V and J calls; the authors' analysis was not used. The sample data list approximately 100,000 distinct CDR3 sequences, and about 11% of these were observed just once. Under 4.5% of the sample rests with the top ten.

Note on this clonotype: No antigen is known for it. No base quality information exists; no much larger clone differs at one position.

This receptor was obtained from a woman aged 40-49 years with alopecia areata. Some clones in this sample may be carry-over from other donors' samples. The chain is made from TRBV4-2 and TRBJ2-7, and the D gene may be TRBD2, 5 bases matching. The material was whole blood, obtained in connection with sensitization to the hapten diphenylcyclopropenone (DPC). The DNA sequence follows: TGTGCCAGCAGCCAATTTTCGGGGTCCCCTCCCTACGAGCAGTACTTC. It translates as CASSQFSGSPPYEQYF.